These T cell receptor beta chains were read from a single sample in a study of T cells after yellow fever vaccination. Using its own MiXCR run on the 5' RACE reads, TCRdb lists one record per CDR3 protein. The table shows approximately 90,000 distinct CDR3 sequences, with roughly 6% occurring only once. The sample was CD8+ T cells sorted from PBMCs, taken 10 days after the yellow fever booster vaccination. All receptors come from a man younger than 35 who received the YFV17D yellow fever vaccine. Both conserved end residues are part of each CDR3.

CDR3 protein	V gene	J gene
CASSARDRVLQYF	TRBV7-8	TRBJ2-4
CSVEARGSSTDTQYF	TRBV29-1	TRBJ2-3
CASSPSWQGAYEQYF	TRBV4-3	TRBJ2-7
CASSPTSGDETQYF	TRBV7-2	TRBJ2-5
CATSFRTGQGYTF	TRBV15	TRBJ1-2
CASSGGQGSLPEAFF	TRBV5-4	TRBJ1-1
CASSYSTVGETQYF	TRBV6-6	TRBJ2-5
CASSLASPIITGELFF	TRBV7-9	TRBJ2-2
CASSGGQGGHETQYF	TRBV21-1	TRBJ2-5
CASSYHFQETQYF	TRBV6-5	TRBJ2-5
CSDRDGYGYTF	TRBV29-1	TRBJ1-2
CATSRERRSEKLFF	TRBV15	TRBJ1-4
CASSENRGYEQYF	TRBV10-2	TRBJ2-7
CASSVPGGNEQFF	TRBV25-1	TRBJ2-1
CASSPTTQSGGGMAFF	TRBV4-3	TRBJ1-1
CASSLVETQYF	TRBV12-3/TRBV12-4	TRBJ2-3
CASSQPTTTNTGELFF	TRBV4-3	TRBJ2-2
CASSPTGVYGYTF	TRBV12-3/TRBV12-4	TRBJ1-2
CSARTLAGVVDTQYF	TRBV20-1	TRBJ2-3
CASSQPGQGKDEQFF	TRBV27	TRBJ2-1
CASSWEGAYNEQFF	TRBV5-1	TRBJ2-1
CASSAGLPGTEAFF	TRBV12-3/TRBV12-4	TRBJ1-1
CASSLGQGGNTIYF	TRBV7-6	TRBJ1-3
CASSLGGPRETQYF	TRBV7-9	TRBJ2-5
CASTRTESYYEQYF	TRBV2	TRBJ2-7
CASSSTATGASYNEQFF	TRBV7-9	TRBJ2-1
CASSPRANPLEAFF	TRBV9	TRBJ1-1
CASTQSASGGPITGELFF	TRBV5-4	TRBJ2-2